This TCR beta chain appears in the sequencing data of a study of T-cell reconstitution after alpha-beta-depleted transplantation in children. This clonotype was recorded at least ten times. V lost 6 bases and J 3 bases, leaving 12 bases between the germline ends. CDR3 length: 13 amino acids. CDR1 and CDR2 from the germline V gene are MNHNS and SASEGT. Preparation of the TCRbeta library used unique molecular identifiers. TCRdb reanalysed the PCR reads using MiXCR and keeps one entry per CDR3 protein. The sample consists of about 240,000 distinct CDR3 sequences, around 11% of them appearing once. The receptor was isolated from a human donor who donated a stem cell graft to a child with acute lymphoblastic leukemia. The source was PBMCs from the stem cell graft donor, collected from the stem cell graft. The chain uses TRBV6-1 and TRBJ2-7, with D maybe TRBD2 (7 bases). The CDR3 loop is CASRGGAFYEQYF. CDR3 in DNA: TGTGCCAGCAGAGGGGGGGCTTTCTACGAGCAGTACTTC.